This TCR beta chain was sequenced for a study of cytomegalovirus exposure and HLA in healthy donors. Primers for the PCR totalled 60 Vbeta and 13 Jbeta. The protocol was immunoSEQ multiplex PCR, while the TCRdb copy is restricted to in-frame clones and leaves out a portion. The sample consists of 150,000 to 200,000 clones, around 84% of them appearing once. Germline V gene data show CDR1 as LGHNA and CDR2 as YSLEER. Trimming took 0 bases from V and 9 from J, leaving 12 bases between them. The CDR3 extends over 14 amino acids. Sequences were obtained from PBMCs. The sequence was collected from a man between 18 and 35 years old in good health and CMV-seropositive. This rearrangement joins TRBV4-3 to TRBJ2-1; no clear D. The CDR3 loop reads CASSQDRMSGEQFF. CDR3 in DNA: TGCGCCAGCAGCCAAGATCGGATGTCGGGTGAGCAGTTCTTC.